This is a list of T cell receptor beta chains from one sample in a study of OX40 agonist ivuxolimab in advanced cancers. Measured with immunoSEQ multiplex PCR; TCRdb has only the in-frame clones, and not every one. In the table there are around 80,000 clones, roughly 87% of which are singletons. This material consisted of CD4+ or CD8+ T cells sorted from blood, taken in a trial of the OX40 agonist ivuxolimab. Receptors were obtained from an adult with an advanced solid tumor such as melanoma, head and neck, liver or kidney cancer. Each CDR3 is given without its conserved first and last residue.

CDR3: ASRDGIVSDEQY; V: TRBV11-3; J: TRBJ2-7; length: 12
CDR3: ATSRDQGRNEQF; V: TRBV15; J: TRBJ2-1; length: 12
CDR3: ASGTRGGRRHEQF; V: TRBV12-5; J: TRBJ2-1; length: 13
CDR3: ASSPYNSPLH; V: TRBV28; J: TRBJ1-6; length: 10
CDR3: ASSRSTGIAIDGYT; V: TRBV19; J: TRBJ1-2; length: 14
CDR3: ASSRTGGSGNTIY; V: TRBV5-4; J: TRBJ1-3; length: 13
CDR3: ATSRGTGTGELF; V: TRBV15; J: TRBJ2-2; length: 12
CDR3: ASSPGLFFVDEQF; V: TRBV7-9; J: TRBJ2-1; length: 13
CDR3: ASSELSSGELF; V: TRBV6-1; J: TRBJ2-2; length: 11
CDR3: ASSLGPGAVNEQF; V: TRBV7-6; J: TRBJ2-1; length: 13
CDR3: AISESALGILNTEAF; V: TRBV10-3; J: TRBJ1-1; length: 15
CDR3: ASSRTGKYEQY; V: TRBV7-8; J: TRBJ2-7; length: 11
CDR3: ASSPGLGRSQL; V: TRBV7-6; J: TRBJ2-7; length: 11
CDR3: ASSPSRGGLSTDTQY; V: TRBV11-2; J: TRBJ2-3; length: 15
CDR3: ASSHTAGSGNTIY; V: TRBV5-1; J: TRBJ1-3; length: 13
CDR3: ASSLFPSMEHGYT; V: TRBV7-9; J: TRBJ1-2; length: 13
CDR3: ASSMRESDGYT; V: TRBV19; J: TRBJ1-2; length: 11
CDR3: ASSLASALSTDTQY; V: TRBV5-1; J: TRBJ2-3; length: 14
CDR3: ASSQSGKTLLTDTQY; V: TRBV4-3; J: TRBJ2-3; length: 15
CDR3: AARRAHGYT; V: TRBV6-5; J: TRBJ1-2; length: 9
CDR3: ASSSGLAGKKPQY; V: TRBV28; J: TRBJ2-5; length: 13
CDR3: ASSSATGSEQF; V: TRBV7-2; J: TRBJ2-1; length: 11
CDR3: AGGEAGELF; V: TRBV19; J: TRBJ2-2; length: 9
CDR3: ASNPGTGKRNTIY; V: TRBV7-9; J: TRBJ1-3; length: 13
CDR3: ASSTLQGPDTQY; V: TRBV7-2; J: TRBJ2-3; length: 12
CDR3: ASSVVTGGEETQY; V: TRBV9; J: TRBJ2-5; length: 13
CDR3: ASSIGRGPTGGNYEQY; V: TRBV19; J: TRBJ2-7; length: 16
CDR3: ASSGSTQETQY; V: TRBV6-6; J: TRBJ2-5; length: 11
CDR3: ASRGRDQPQH; V: TRBV2; J: TRBJ1-5; length: 10